This record covers a single TCR beta chain. Its antigen is currently unknown. The junction shows a germline mismatch at one end, possibly a read error. These data come from a study of identical twins. Everyone who donated was a healthy Caucasian. Template switching added a universal primer site; cDNA carried unique molecular identifiers. TCRdb re-analysed the 5' RACE reads in MiXCR, keeping a single row per CDR3 protein. This table holds hundreds of thousands of distinct CDR3 sequences, approximately 13% found once. Germline V gene data show CDR1 as MRHNA and CDR2 as SNTAGT. The CDR3 is 18 residues long. Study-wide findings and caveats: Excess sharing between twins was weaker in beta out-of-frame sequences. Conclusions relied on cross-sectional statistical analysis, not following the same donors.

These data also featured in a second study, about yellow fever vaccine responses in identical twins.

Sequencing was done on a sample of PBMCs. The V call is TRBV6-4, the J call TRBJ2-7; TRBD2 agrees at 13 bases. The source of this sequence is a woman aged 18 to 35 in good health. CDR3 bases: TGTGCCATCAGTTCGTACGGGGCCGAGGGACTAGCGGGATACGAGCAGTACTTC. The encoded protein is CAISSYGAEGLAGYEQYF.